This TCR beta chain was sequenced during a study of blood T cells in healthy people across ages. Whole-study findings and limits: A greater number of naive CD4+ cells and higher diversity distinguished long-lived donors from aged donors.

Per-sample yields of isolated PBMCs were at least 6.5 million. The extraction recovered at least 6 micrograms of total RNA per sample. It was with a sample-barcoded 5' primer and a J-beta primer mix that a second PCR of about 6 to 12 cycles was run. One entry per CDR3 protein, called by TCRdb with MiXCR from the 5' RACE reads. The sample shows more than 750,000 distinct CDR3 sequences, 25% to 35% of them seen only once. V shed 7 bases and J shed 5 bases, with 8 bases lying between them. Per the germline V gene, CDR1 is LGHDT and CDR2 is YNNKEL (reference sequence). CDR3 size: 11 residues. At least ten counts were recorded for this clonotype. Antigen unknown. The same data also contributed to another study, on T cells of mothers and their children. Turning to that study: With unrelated pairs as the comparison, related mother-child pairs had a slightly higher overlap that was not significant.

V gene TRBV3-1 combines with J gene TRBJ2-5, with D unresolved. The sequenced material came from blood. This TCR came from a woman between 40 and 50 years old in good health. The CDR3 loop reads CASTRRETQYF. As DNA, the CDR3 is TGTGCCAGCACCCGTCGTGAGACCCAGTACTTC.